Below, 2 T cell receptor beta chains from the same sample are listed, as sequenced in a study of identical twins. MiXCR, run by TCRdb on the 5' RACE reads, gives a single entry per CDR3 protein. The sample holds some 97,000 distinct CDR3 sequences, 5.9% seen once. The sample consisted of memory T cells sorted from blood. These receptors were obtained from a woman aged 45-60 years in good health.

This clonotype was seen ten or more times. V gene TRBV11-2 combines with J gene TRBJ2-2, with a possible D match to TRBD1 (5 bases). The length of the CDR3 is 15 residues. V lost 2 bases to trimming and J lost 4 bases, with 11 bases between them. Germline CDR1 reads SGHAT; CDR2 reads FQNNGV. In DNA, the CDR3 is TGTGCCAGCAGCTTATTGGCAGGGCCCACCGGGGAGCTGTTTTTT. Translating gives CASSLLAGPTGELFF.

This clonotype appeared many times. CDR3 region: CSARVIAGEAGELFF. The CDR3 nucleotides are TGCAGTGCTAGAGTGATAGCGGGAGAGGCCGGGGAGCTGTTTTTT. The chain combines TRBV20-1 with TRBJ2-2, with TRBD2 matching over 9 bases. The CDR3 contains 15 residues. V was pared by 1 base and J by 6 bases, with 6 bases of the junction left unmatched. Germline V gives CDR1 DFQATT, CDR2 SNEGSKA (reference sequence).